This TCR beta chain was identified in a study of T-cell reconstitution after alpha-beta-depleted transplantation in children. Study findings and constraints: Several patients had high TCRbeta diversity at day 60; it came from surviving recipient T cells and thymic progenitors.

Notes on this clonotype: The antigen is unknown.

Preparation of the TCRbeta library was carried out with unique molecular identifiers. MiXCR, run by TCRdb on the PCR reads, gives a single entry per CDR3 protein. The sample lists over 100,000 distinct CDR3 sequences, under 13% occurring once. Trimming left V 7 bases short and J 1 base short, with 11 bases between. The CDR3 is made up of 15 amino acids. The germline V gene encodes CDR1 MNHNS and CDR2 SASEGT. V is TRBV6-1 and J is TRBJ2-6; D is possibly TRBD2 (5 bases). The material sequenced was PBMCs, taken before TCRalphabeta/CD19-depleted stem cell transplant. The sequence came from a boy aged 2-9 years with acute lymphoblastic leukemia, due to receive a stem cell transplant. The CDR3 sequence is CASTPGVSGANVLTF. Written as DNA, the CDR3 is TGTGCCAGCACCCCCGGGGTATCTGGGGCCAACGTCCTGACTTTC.